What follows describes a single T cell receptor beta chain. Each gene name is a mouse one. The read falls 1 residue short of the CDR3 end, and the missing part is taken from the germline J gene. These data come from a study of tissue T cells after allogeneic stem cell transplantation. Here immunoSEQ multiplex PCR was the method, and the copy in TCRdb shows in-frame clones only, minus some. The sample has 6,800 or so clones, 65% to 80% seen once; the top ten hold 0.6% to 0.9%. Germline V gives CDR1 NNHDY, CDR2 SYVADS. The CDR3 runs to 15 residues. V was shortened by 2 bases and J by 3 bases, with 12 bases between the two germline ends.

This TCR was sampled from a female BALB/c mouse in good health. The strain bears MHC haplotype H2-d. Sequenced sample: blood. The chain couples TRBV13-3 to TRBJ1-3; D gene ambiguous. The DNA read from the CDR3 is TGTGCCAGCAGTGACAGGAACTTTGGTGGAAATACGCTCTAT. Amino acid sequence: CASSDRNFGGNTLY. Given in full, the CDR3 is CASSDRNFGGNTLYF.